This T cell receptor beta chain was sequenced for a study of T cell responses to AZD1222 COVID-19 vaccine. Study-wide findings and caveats: As reported, nearly half of all spike-specific TCRs target variant regions that are unmutated. Seropositive at baseline were only 5 or 6 AZD1222 recipients. Females made up more of the donors, who were largely white British, and clonal diversity may have come out too low.

As concerns this clone: Its antigen is not known.

CDR1 MNHEY and CDR2 SVGEGT come from the germline V gene. The CDR3 is 12 residues long. V was cut by 5 bases and J by 5 bases, with 9 bases left in between. TCRdb's table, derived via immunoSEQ multiplex PCR, lists solely in-frame clones and lacks some. The sample carries more than 100,000 clones, approximately 86% recorded once. This chain links TRBV6-2 or TRBV6-3 with TRBJ2-5; tentatively, D is TRBD2 (5 bases). The source material was peripheral blood, sampled on day 0 of AZD1222 vaccination. The clonotype comes from an adult in good health. The CDR3 DNA sequence: TGTGCCAGCAGTGGAGGACGGGAGACCCAGTACTTC. This gives the protein CASSGGRETQYF.